The clone carrying this T cell receptor beta chain was seen only a few times. Its antigen is currently unknown. The record originates from a study of CD8 T cells in ankylosing spondylitis. This CDR3 comprises 16 residues. The germline CDR1 and CDR2 sequences are SGHRS and YFSETQ. The V gene lost 3 bases and the J gene lost 3 bases, with 16 bases spanning the gap. The authors made TCR beta libraries by quantitative 5'-RACE with molecular barcodes. Using its own MiXCR run on the 5' RACE reads, TCRdb lists one record per CDR3 protein. This table has hundreds of thousands of distinct CDR3 sequences, around 26% appearing once. Whole-study results and caveats: Characteristic, it appeared, of ankylosing spondylitis blood was a TCR beta motif of several highly homologous variants. In reactive arthritis synovial fluid and blood, some motif variants had been reported before. Clones linked to disease were reported to show significant enrichment in matched ankylosing spondylitis synovial fluid.

The TCR sequence derives from a male donor with ankylosing spondylitis. Sequencing was done on a sample of blood, either unsorted or a sorted T cell fraction (not recorded which). This chain connects TRBV5-1 to TRBJ2-1; D might be TRBD2 (5 bases). The CDR3 bases are TGCGCCAGCAGCTCGAGGGTAGGGCCGAACTACAATGAGCAGTTCTTC. Protein: CASSSRVGPNYNEQFF.